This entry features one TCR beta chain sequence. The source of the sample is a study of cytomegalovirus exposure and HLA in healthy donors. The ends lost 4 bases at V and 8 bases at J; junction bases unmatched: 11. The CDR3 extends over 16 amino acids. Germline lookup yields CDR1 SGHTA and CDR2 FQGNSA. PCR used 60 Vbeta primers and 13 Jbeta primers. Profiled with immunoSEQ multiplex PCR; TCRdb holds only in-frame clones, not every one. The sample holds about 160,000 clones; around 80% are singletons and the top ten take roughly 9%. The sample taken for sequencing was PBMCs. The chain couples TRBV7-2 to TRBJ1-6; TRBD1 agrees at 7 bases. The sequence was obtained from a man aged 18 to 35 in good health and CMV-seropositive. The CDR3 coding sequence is TGTGCCAGCAGCTCTAGAGCCGGGACAGACCATTCACCCCTCCACTTT. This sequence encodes CASSSRAGTDHSPLHF.